Below, one T cell receptor (beta chain) is given with its context. CDR3 length equals 14 residues. Germline V gives CDR1 MNHNY, CDR2 SVGAGI (reference sequence). V dropped 1 base and J dropped 3 bases, with 9 bases sitting between them. This sample is drawn from a study of T cell changes during pregnancy in multiple sclerosis. TCRdb keeps only in-frame clones here, not all; method: immunoSEQ multiplex PCR. Of 48,000 or so clones in the sample, about 93% are singletons; the top ten hold more than 0.45%. This specimen was CD4+ T cells from peripheral blood mononuclear cells, taken in the first trimester of pregnancy. This TCR was sampled from a female donor with multiple sclerosis, enrolled in a pregnancy study. This chain joins TRBV6-6 and TRBJ2-5, with D possibly TRBD2 on 7 matching bases. CDR3 amino acids: CASSYWGGEETQYF. CDR3 bases: TGTGCCAGCAGTTACTGGGGGGGCGAAGAGACCCAGTACTTC.